The rows below give T cell receptor beta chains drawn from one sample of a study of OX40 agonist ivuxolimab in advanced cancers. The table came from immunoSEQ multiplex PCR; TCRdb's copy has only in-frame clones and leaves some out. The sample contains approximately 84,000 clones, 94% of which appear only once. Sample: CD4+ or CD8+ T cells sorted from blood, taken in a trial of the OX40 agonist ivuxolimab. These receptors came from an adult with an advanced solid tumor such as melanoma, head and neck, liver or kidney cancer. Both conserved end residues are part of each CDR3. Fields, in order: J gene, clone size, D gene, V gene, CDR3 protein, CDR3 DNA. The D gene is left open where the match is weak. The size entry is marked missing in some rows and otherwise reads once, few, many or a size class.

J gene: TRBJ2-3; clone size: -; D gene: TRBD1; V gene: TRBV19; CDR3 protein: CASSLTGADTQYF; CDR3 DNA: TGTGCCAGTTCTCTCACAGGGGCAGATACGCAGTATTTT
J gene: TRBJ2-1; clone size: -; D gene: -; V gene: TRBV19; CDR3 protein: CASSIDDGVEQFF; CDR3 DNA: TGTGCCAGTAGTATAGATGACGGGGTTGAGCAGTTCTTC
J gene: TRBJ2-7; clone size: -; D gene: -; V gene: TRBV15; CDR3 protein: CATSPPQDRTAQYF; CDR3 DNA: TGTGCCACCAGCCCCCCTCAGGACCGTACGGCGCAGTACTTC
J gene: TRBJ2-2; clone size: -; D gene: -; V gene: TRBV6-5; CDR3 protein: CASSYPPGELFF; CDR3 DNA: TGTGCCAGCAGTTACCCTCCCGGGGAGCTGTTTTTT
J gene: TRBJ2-3; clone size: -; D gene: TRBD2; V gene: TRBV4-1; CDR3 protein: CASSGTGTSGRAVTDTQYF; CDR3 DNA: TGCGCCAGCAGCGGAACCGGGACTAGCGGGAGGGCAGTAACAGATACGCAGTATTTT
J gene: TRBJ2-1; clone size: -; D gene: -; V gene: TRBV27; CDR3 protein: CASSLADEQFF; CDR3 DNA: TGTGCCAGCAGTTTAGCGGATGAGCAGTTCTTC
J gene: TRBJ2-2; clone size: -; D gene: TRBD2; V gene: TRBV6-5; CDR3 protein: CASSYGLAGNTGELFF; CDR3 DNA: TGTGCCAGCAGTTACGGACTAGCGGGGAACACCGGGGAGCTGTTTTTT
J gene: TRBJ2-5; clone size: -; D gene: TRBD2; V gene: TRBV5-4; CDR3 protein: CASSLAFSSGGAKETQYF; CDR3 DNA: TGTGCCAGCAGCTTAGCGTTTTCCAGCGGGGGGGCCAAGGAGACCCAGTACTTC
J gene: TRBJ2-7; clone size: -; D gene: -; V gene: TRBV27; CDR3 protein: CASSLGDGILREQYF; CDR3 DNA: TGTGCCAGCAGTTTGGGGGACGGAATACTACGGGAGCAGTACTTC
J gene: TRBJ1-3; clone size: -; D gene: -; V gene: TRBV9; CDR3 protein: CASSVSGSGNTIYF; CDR3 DNA: TGTGCCAGCAGCGTATCAGGATCTGGAAACACCATATATTTT
J gene: TRBJ2-3; clone size: -; D gene: -; V gene: TRBV9; CDR3 protein: CASEGTDTQYF; CDR3 DNA: TGTGCCAGTGAGGGTACAGATACGCAGTATTTT
J gene: TRBJ1-2; clone size: -; D gene: TRBD1; V gene: TRBV30; CDR3 protein: CAWSGTGFNGYTF; CDR3 DNA: TGTGCCTGGTCCGGGACAGGGTTTAATGGCTACACCTTC
J gene: TRBJ1-2; clone size: few; D gene: -; V gene: TRBV19; CDR3 protein: CASSPGSSHRNGYTF; CDR3 DNA: TGTGCCAGTAGCCCCGGGAGCAGCCACAGGAATGGCTACACCTTC
J gene: TRBJ2-7; clone size: -; D gene: -; V gene: TRBV6-5; CDR3 protein: CASSGDRVAQYF; CDR3 DNA: TGTGCCAGCAGTGGTGACAGAGTGGCGCAGTACTTC
J gene: TRBJ2-1; clone size: -; D gene: -; V gene: TRBV4-1; CDR3 protein: CASSAGGTLLLEQFF; CDR3 DNA: TGCGCCAGCAGCGCAGGGGGGACTCTCTTACTTGAGCAGTTCTTC
J gene: TRBJ1-1; clone size: -; D gene: -; V gene: TRBV30; CDR3 protein: CAWSEKGRRMNTEAFF; CDR3 DNA: TGTGCCTGGAGTGAGAAAGGGCGGAGGATGAACACTGAAGCTTTCTTT
J gene: TRBJ2-3; clone size: -; D gene: -; V gene: TRBV5-1; CDR3 protein: CASSSDAFWSTDTQYF; CDR3 DNA: TGCGCCAGCAGCTCGGACGCCTTCTGGAGCACAGATACGCAGTATTTT
J gene: TRBJ1-1; clone size: -; D gene: -; V gene: TRBV6-1; CDR3 protein: CASSEFRPEEAFF; CDR3 DNA: TGTGCCAGCAGTGAATTTCGTCCAGAAGAAGCTTTCTTT
J gene: TRBJ1-5; clone size: -; D gene: -; V gene: TRBV6-5; CDR3 protein: CASSYSGDSNQPQHF; CDR3 DNA: TGTGCCAGCAGTTACTCTGGGGATTCCAATCAGCCCCAGCATTTT
J gene: TRBJ2-1; clone size: -; D gene: -; V gene: TRBV7-7; CDR3 protein: CASSARDGYDHEQFF; CDR3 DNA: TGTGCCAGCAGCGCCCGGGACGGCTATGACCATGAGCAGTTCTTC
J gene: TRBJ2-7; clone size: -; D gene: TRBD1; V gene: TRBV10-1; CDR3 protein: CASSEFEGTGSNEQYF; CDR3 DNA: TGCGCCAGCAGTGAGTTTGAGGGGACAGGGAGTAACGAGCAGTACTTC
J gene: TRBJ2-1; clone size: -; D gene: -; V gene: TRBV6-1; CDR3 protein: CASGIPYNEQFF; CDR3 DNA: TGTGCCAGCGGGATCCCGTACAATGAGCAGTTCTTC
J gene: TRBJ2-3; clone size: -; D gene: TRBD1; V gene: TRBV27; CDR3 protein: CASRPGQGTDTQYF; CDR3 DNA: TGTGCCAGCAGACCCGGACAGGGGACAGATACGCAGTATTTT
J gene: TRBJ2-5; clone size: -; D gene: TRBD2; V gene: TRBV7-9; CDR3 protein: CASSSRTSGPQETQYF; CDR3 DNA: TGTGCCAGCAGCTCCCGGACTAGCGGGCCACAAGAGACCCAGTACTTC
J gene: TRBJ1-1; clone size: -; D gene: -; V gene: TRBV13; CDR3 protein: CASSLGREDTEAFF; CDR3 DNA: TGTGCCAGCAGCTTGGGCAGGGAGGACACTGAAGCTTTCTTT
J gene: TRBJ2-1; clone size: -; D gene: -; V gene: TRBV27; CDR3 protein: CASSLSVRGHNEQFF; CDR3 DNA: TGTGCCAGCAGTTTATCTGTTAGAGGGCACAATGAGCAGTTCTTC
J gene: TRBJ2-7; clone size: -; D gene: -; V gene: TRBV11-2; CDR3 protein: CASGPPKYEQYF; CDR3 DNA: TGTGCCAGCGGCCCTCCGAAATACGAGCAGTACTTC
J gene: TRBJ1-1; clone size: few; D gene: -; V gene: TRBV27; CDR3 protein: CASSLRAGVTEAFF; CDR3 DNA: TGTGCCAGCAGTTTACGAGCTGGGGTGACTGAAGCTTTCTTT
J gene: TRBJ2-3; clone size: -; D gene: -; V gene: TRBV9; CDR3 protein: CASSAYTDTQYF; CDR3 DNA: TGTGCCAGCAGCGCCTACACAGATACGCAGTATTTT
J gene: TRBJ2-7; clone size: -; D gene: -; V gene: TRBV21-1; CDR3 protein: CARTGYEQYF; CDR3 DNA: TGTGCCAGAACAGGCTACGAGCAGTACTTC
J gene: TRBJ2-3; clone size: once; D gene: TRBD2; V gene: TRBV9; CDR3 protein: CASSPRTRSDTQYF; CDR3 DNA: TGTGCCAGCAGCCCGCGGACTAGGTCCGATACGCAGTATTTT
J gene: TRBJ1-1; clone size: once; D gene: TRBD1; V gene: TRBV5-1; CDR3 protein: CASSFETGSTEAFF; CDR3 DNA: TGCGCCAGCAGCTTCGAGACAGGGAGCACTGAAGCTTTCTTT
J gene: TRBJ1-2; clone size: -; D gene: TRBD1; V gene: TRBV29-1; CDR3 protein: CSVEGRGRGYGYTF; CDR3 DNA: TGCAGCGTTGAAGGAAGGGGGCGGGGGTATGGCTACACCTTC
J gene: TRBJ2-1; clone size: once; D gene: TRBD2; V gene: TRBV30; CDR3 protein: CAWSKRSSGGNEQFF; CDR3 DNA: TGTGCCTGGAGTAAAAGGTCTAGCGGGGGAAATGAGCAGTTCTTC
J gene: TRBJ1-1; clone size: -; D gene: TRBD1; V gene: TRBV4-1; CDR3 protein: CASISRQGATEAFF; CDR3 DNA: TGCGCCAGCATCTCGAGACAGGGGGCAACTGAAGCTTTCTTT
J gene: TRBJ1-2; clone size: once; D gene: TRBD1; V gene: TRBV25-1; CDR3 protein: CASSGQGANYGYTF; CDR3 DNA: TGTGCCAGCAGTGGACAGGGAGCTAACTATGGCTACACCTTC
J gene: TRBJ2-2; clone size: -; D gene: -; V gene: TRBV13; CDR3 protein: CASSSAILAGELFF; CDR3 DNA: TGTGCCAGCAGCTCCGCAATACTAGCCGGGGAGCTGTTTTTT
J gene: TRBJ2-7; clone size: -; D gene: TRBD2; V gene: TRBV11-3; CDR3 protein: CASSQDGTSGNEQYF; CDR3 DNA: TGTGCCAGCAGCCAAGATGGGACTAGCGGCAACGAGCAGTACTTC
J gene: TRBJ1-1; clone size: -; D gene: -; V gene: TRBV5-6; CDR3 protein: CASSSWTGHTEAFF; CDR3 DNA: TGTGCCAGCAGCTCTTGGACGGGCCACACTGAAGCTTTCTTT
J gene: TRBJ1-2; clone size: -; D gene: TRBD1; V gene: TRBV2; CDR3 protein: CARDLGDRVGYTF; CDR3 DNA: TGTGCCAGGGACTTGGGGGACAGGGTCGGCTACACCTTC
J gene: TRBJ2-1; clone size: -; D gene: TRBD2; V gene: TRBV11-2; CDR3 protein: CASSPPTSGNEQFF; CDR3 DNA: TGTGCCAGCAGCCCGCCGACTAGCGGCAATGAGCAGTTCTTC
J gene: TRBJ2-2; clone size: -; D gene: -; V gene: TRBV19; CDR3 protein: CASRTGYTGELFF; CDR3 DNA: TGTGCCAGTAGAACAGGGTACACCGGGGAGCTGTTTTTT
J gene: TRBJ2-3; clone size: -; D gene: -; V gene: TRBV9; CDR3 protein: CASSVGGSPTDTQYF; CDR3 DNA: TGTGCCAGCAGCGTAGGTGGCTCCCCCACAGATACGCAGTATTTT
J gene: TRBJ2-1; clone size: -; D gene: TRBD1; V gene: TRBV6-1; CDR3 protein: CASSARDREADEQFF; CDR3 DNA: TGTGCCAGCAGTGCTCGGGACAGGGAGGCCGATGAGCAGTTCTTC
J gene: TRBJ1-3; clone size: -; D gene: TRBD1; V gene: TRBV7-2; CDR3 protein: CASSLRGGDRDSGNTIYF; CDR3 DNA: TGTGCCAGCAGCTTAAGGGGGGGAGACAGGGACTCTGGAAACACCATATATTTT
J gene: TRBJ1-3; clone size: few; D gene: -; V gene: TRBV6-6; CDR3 protein: CASSRTTGNTIYF; CDR3 DNA: TGTGCCAGCAGTCGGACAACCGGAAACACCATATATTTT
J gene: TRBJ2-2; clone size: -; D gene: TRBD1; V gene: TRBV6-4; CDR3 protein: CASPGGHTGELFF; CDR3 DNA: TGTGCCAGCCCAGGGGGTCACACCGGGGAGCTGTTTTTT
J gene: TRBJ1-2; clone size: few; D gene: -; V gene: TRBV5-5; CDR3 protein: CASSLSQDYGYTF; CDR3 DNA: TGTGCCAGCAGCTTGAGTCAGGACTATGGCTACACCTTC
J gene: TRBJ2-5; clone size: -; D gene: -; V gene: TRBV5-1; CDR3 protein: CASSLSAGGEIGQYF; CDR3 DNA: TGCGCCAGCAGCTTGTCGGCAGGAGGCGAGATTGGCCAGTACTTC
J gene: TRBJ1-6; clone size: -; D gene: -; V gene: TRBV29-1; CDR3 protein: CSGGKASYNSPLHF; CDR3 DNA: TGCAGCGGCGGCAAGGCCTCCTATAATTCACCCCTCCACTTT
J gene: TRBJ1-6; clone size: -; D gene: TRBD1; V gene: TRBV7-6; CDR3 protein: CASSQGGLNSPLHF; CDR3 DNA: TGTGCCAGCAGCCAGGGGGGCCTTAATTCACCCCTCCACTTT